This T cell receptor (beta chain) comes out of a study of T cell changes during pregnancy in multiple sclerosis (dated by TCRdb to the late 2010s). With regard to the full study: The study looked at changes in the T cell repertoire across pregnancy in women with multiple sclerosis.

The method was the immunoSEQ multiplex PCR assay. TCRdb stores this immuneACCESS table with in-frame sequences only. Part of the clones is absent; in the studies checked, under half of the shortfall reflects unresolved V genes, and no reason is known for the rest. The sample has about 19,000 clones on record, over 70% of them singletons. Approximately 5% of the sample lies in the top ten. A note on this clone: The antigen this receptor binds is unknown. One base away there is no much larger clone; base qualities are not given.

This material consisted of CD8+ T cells from peripheral blood mononuclear cells, taken after pregnancy. The TCR originated in a female donor in good health, enrolled as a control in a pregnancy study.

For the CDR3, the sequence is CASTYLIGGNGYTF. Here is the DNA: TGTGCCAGCACCTACCTTATAGGGGGCAATGGCTACACCTTC. The chain is encoded by TRBV7-2 joined to TRBJ1-2, and 7 junctional nucleotides match TRBD1. From V the trimming removes 7 bases and from J it removes 6 bases, while the gene matches leave 11 bases of the junction unaccounted for. For CDR1 and CDR2, the germline V gene lists SGHTA and FQGNSA. The CDR3 contains 14 residues, cysteine and phenylalanine counted. The DNA shown is the 42-base CDR3, in frame from base 1.